These 15 T cell receptor beta chains share one sample of origin, sequenced in a study of immune evolution from preneoplasia to lung adenocarcinoma. Only in-frame clones appear in the TCRdb table, and some are missing; sequencing was by immunoSEQ multiplex PCR. The table lists around 10,000 clones, 76% of them singletons. Sequencing was performed on FFPE normal lung tissue adjacent to the tumor. The receptors shown here come from a person between 55 and 70 years old with lung adenocarcinoma. Some clones in this sample may be carry-over from other donors' samples.

V gene TRBV5-5 combines with J gene TRBJ1-1; the D gene is possibly TRBD1 (5 bases). V was shortened by 4 bases and J by 0 bases, with 10 bases between the two germline ends. Germline V CDR1 and CDR2: SGHKS, YYEKEE (reference sequence). The CDR3 has 14 amino acids. CDR3 coding DNA: TGTGCCAGCAGCGGGGGACGTATGAACACTGAAGCTTTCTTT. Residues: CASSGGRMNTEAFF.

The sample holds a few counts of this clone. The chain couples TRBV18 to TRBJ1-1; 7 bases map to TRBD1. Germline loops: CDR1 KGHSH, CDR2 LQKENI. Germline trimming cut 6 bases from V and 7 bases from J; bases unmatched to any gene: 8. CDR3 length: 13 amino acids. In DNA, the CDR3 is TGTGCCAGCTCGCCGGGACAGCTGAATGAAGCTTTCTTT. Translated: CASSPGQLNEAFF.

V and J are TRBV21-1 and TRBJ2-7. TRBV21-1 is noted as a pseudogene. The CDR3 loop spans 16 amino acids. CDR3 protein: CASSINLLHVLDEQYF. CDR3 nucleotide sequence: TGTGCCAGCAGCATTAACCTGCTACACGTGTTAGACGAGCAGTACTTC.

By share, this clone ranks as large. The chain joins TRBV28 to TRBJ2-7, with D possibly matching TRBD2 (6 bases). The V gene's germline CDR1 is MDHEN and CDR2 SYDVKM. The CDR3 contains 13 residues. V was shortened by 5 bases and J by 5 bases, with 13 bases between the two germline ends. The CDR3 nucleotides are TGTGCCAGCAGTACGCCGGGACTCCACGAGCAGTACTTC. This sequence encodes CASSTPGLHEQYF.

This chain joins TRBV4-2 and TRBJ2-5; 9 bases are a match to TRBD1. The V and J ends lost 4 bases and 4 bases, in that order; junction bases with no gene match: 1. Germline V gives CDR1 LGHNA, CDR2 YNFKEQ. This CDR3 is 13 amino acids long. CDR3: CASSRDRAETQYF. CDR3 DNA sequence: TGTGCCAGCAGCCGGGACAGGGCAGAGACCCAGTACTTC.

The genes are TRBV5-4 and TRBJ2-7; no clear D gene. CDR3 size: 15 residues. The germline V gene has CDR1 SGHNT and CDR2 YYREEE (reference sequence). With 2 bases removed from V and 6 bases from J, the gap between germline ends came to 18 bases. DNA of the CDR3: TGTGCCAGCAGCTTTTCTACCTCCCGAGGCCGCGAGCAGTACTTC. This encodes CASSFSTSRGREQYF.

This chain uses TRBV28 with TRBJ1-4, with 8 bases fitting TRBD1. This CDR3 contains 16 residues. J lost 7 bases, V lost 8 bases, and 15 bases had no gene match. Germline-derived CDR1 and CDR2 are MDHEN and SYDVKM. CDR3 region: CASSAPSGGFGEKLFF. In DNA, the CDR3 is TGTGCCAGCTCAGCCCCCTCAGGGGGCTTCGGTGAAAAACTGTTTTTT. The full variable domain, in which reference TRBV28 and TRBJ1-4 provide the parts outside the CDR3, is DVKVTQSSRYLVKRTGEKVFLECVQDMDHENMFWYRQDPGLGLRLIYFSYDVKMKEKGDIPEGYSVSREKKERFSLILESASTNQTSMYLCASSAPSGGFGEKLFFGSGTQLSVL.

The chain joins TRBV30 to TRBJ1-1, with TRBD1 identical over 9 bases. Looked up from germline, CDR1 is GTSNPN and CDR2 is SVGIG (reference sequence). The junction had 3 bases not matched to a gene; V was cut back by 5 bases and J by 5 bases. CDR3 size: 12 residues. The CDR3 sequence: CAWGQGTTEAFF. As DNA, the CDR3 is TGTGCCTGGGGACAGGGGACAACTGAAGCTTTCTTT. The full variable domain, completed using reference TRBV30 and TRBJ1-1, is SQTIHQWPATLVQPVGSPLSLECTVEGTSNPNLYWYRQAAGRGLQLLFYSVGIGQISSEVPQNLSASRPQDRQFILSSKKLLLSDSGFYLCAWGQGTTEAFFGQGTRLTVV.

The chain links TRBV7-2 to TRBJ2-5; D might be TRBD1 or TRBD2, each matching 5 bases. Deletions cut 4 bases from V and 5 bases from J, with 8 bases between. The V gene's germline CDR1 is SGHTA and CDR2 FQGNSA. The CDR3 length is 12 residues. CDR3 bases: TGTGCCAGCAGCTGGGGCGGGGAGACCCAGTACTTC. It translates to CASSWGGETQYF.

The chain couples TRBV6-4 to TRBJ2-2, with TRBD2 as a possible D gene (5 bases). Germline values: CDR1 MRHNA, CDR2 SNTAGT. CDR3 size: 15 residues. Between the trimmed V and J ends, which lost 7 bases and 1 base, there was a span of 13 bases. The CDR3, as DNA: TGTGCCAGCATGGTATCCGGGATGAACACCGGGGAGCTGTTTTTT. This gives the protein CASMVSGMNTGELFF.

The chain's CDR3 is CASSTLQGSSYEQYF. DNA for the CDR3: TGTGCCAGCAGCACTTTACAGGGGTCCTCCTACGAGCAGTACTTC. The V gene is TRBV7-9, the J gene TRBJ2-7, with 7 bases lining up with TRBD1. Germline CDR1 SEHNR, CDR2 FQNEAQ (reference sequence). The length of the CDR3 is 15 residues. V trimming: 5 bases; J trimming: 0 bases; junction bases outside the gene matches: 7.

This clone occurred once. The chain has TRBV6-1 and TRBJ2-1; the D is unclear. The germline gives CDR1 MNHNS, CDR2 SASEGT. This CDR3 spans 13 amino acids. The V gene lost 7 bases and the J gene lost 5 bases, with 12 bases spanning the gap. CDR3: CASTKRSHNEQFF. DNA for the CDR3: TGTGCCAGCACGAAGAGGTCCCACAATGAGCAGTTCTTC.

The J gene is TRBJ1-1, the V gene TRBV19; D is unresolved. Germline V gene data show CDR1 as LNHDA and CDR2 as SQIVND (reference sequence). The CDR3 runs to 16 residues. The V and J ends lost 1 base and 0 bases respectively, with 12 bases between them. CDR3 sequence reads: CASSIVGWSLNTEAFF. Here the CDR3 DNA reads TGTGCCAGTAGTATAGTGGGGTGGTCTCTGAACACTGAAGCTTTCTTT.

This rearrangement joins TRBV6-1 to TRBJ2-7; maybe TRBD1 (6 bases). Germline CDR1 is MNHNS and CDR2 is SASEGT. The CDR3 length is 16 residues. V dropped 6 bases and J dropped 3 bases, with 21 bases sitting between them. CDR3 DNA: TGTGCCAGCAGAGAACAGGGTGCCACTTCCCTCTACGAGCAGTACTTC. It yields the protein CASREQGATSLYEQYF.

The CDR3 is CASSSAATDQPQHF. In DNA, the CDR3 is TGTGCCAGTAGTAGCGCAGCGACAGATCAGCCCCAGCATTTT. The chain employs TRBV19 and TRBJ1-5, with a possible D match to TRBD1 (5 bases). The germline V gene has CDR1 LNHDA and CDR2 SQIVND (reference sequence). This CDR3 contains 14 residues. V was shortened by 4 bases and J by 5 bases, with 12 bases between the two germline ends.